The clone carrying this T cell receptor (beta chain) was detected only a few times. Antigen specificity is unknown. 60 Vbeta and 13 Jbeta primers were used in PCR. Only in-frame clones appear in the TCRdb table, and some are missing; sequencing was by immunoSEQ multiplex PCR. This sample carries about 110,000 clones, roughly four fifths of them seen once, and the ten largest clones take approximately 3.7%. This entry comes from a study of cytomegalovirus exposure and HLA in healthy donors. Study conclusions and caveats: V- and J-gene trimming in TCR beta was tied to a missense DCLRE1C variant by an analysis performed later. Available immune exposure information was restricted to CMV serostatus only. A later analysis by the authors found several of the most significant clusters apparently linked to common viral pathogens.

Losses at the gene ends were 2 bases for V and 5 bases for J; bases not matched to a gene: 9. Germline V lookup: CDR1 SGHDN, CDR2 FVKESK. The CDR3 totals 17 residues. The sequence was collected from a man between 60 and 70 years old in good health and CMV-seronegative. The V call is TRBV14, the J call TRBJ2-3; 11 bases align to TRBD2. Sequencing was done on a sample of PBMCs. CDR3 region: CASSQQIAGGPGDTQYF. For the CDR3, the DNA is TGTGCCAGCAGCCAACAGATAGCGGGGGGGCCGGGAGATACGCAGTATTTT.